This T cell receptor beta chain was documented in a study of PD-1 blockade in mismatch repair-deficient tumors (dated by TCRdb to the late 2010s). Concerning the study at large: Between September 2013 and September 2016, the trial enrolled approximately 87 consecutive patients with 11 to 12 types of mismatch repair-deficient cancer, all of whom had received prior treatment and were progressing. Tumor-associated T cell clones were tracked in the peripheral blood of patients responding to PD-1 blockade by deep sequencing of TCR CDR3 regions.

As concerns this clone: Its antigen has not been determined. Base qualities are not at hand, and no much larger clone is one base apart.

Libraries were made using the immunoSEQ multiplex PCR assay. In its TCRdb copy, this immuneACCESS table keeps in-frame sequences only and misses some clones. Where compared with another copy, unresolved V genes explain less than half of these, and the others have no known cause. The sample table lists some 45,000 clones, 77% of them with a count of one. The ten largest make up less than 3.5% of the sample. CDR3 length: 15 amino acids, cysteine to phenylalanine. Only the CDR3 DNA stays, 45 bases, in frame from base 1. CDR1 WNHNN and CDR2 SYGVQD were looked up in the germline V gene (reference sequence). Trimming takes 2 bases off V and 7 bases off J; junction bases not matched to a gene: 7. Beyond this particular receptor, the publication reports: After pembrolizumab, tumor-resident clones, which were often undetectable in blood before treatment, expanded rapidly and then contracted, generally ahead of radiologic responses.

In light of the paper, this sample's time point label describes: peripheral blood before pembrolizumab. Mismatch repair deficiency in every enrolled patient was established by polymerase chain reaction or immunohistochemistry. TCR sequencing was carried out for three patients who responded to pembrolizumab therapy. The phase II trial prospectively tested pembrolizumab PD-1 blockade in advanced mismatch repair-deficient cancers regardless of tissue of origin. Peripheral blood T cell samples were collected serially, before PD-1 blockade began and at several time points afterward. Blood sampling times were expressed in weeks after the first pembrolizumab dose.

The sequence was collected from an adult with mismatch repair-deficient cancer. The sequence links TRBV10-1 to TRBJ2-2; 7 middle bases align to TRBD1. The material was PBMCs, obtained before pembrolizumab treatment. The DNA sequence is TGCGCCAGCAGTGAGAAGCGACAGGGTATCGGGGAGCTGTTTTTT. Its coded protein is CASSEKRQGIGELFF.